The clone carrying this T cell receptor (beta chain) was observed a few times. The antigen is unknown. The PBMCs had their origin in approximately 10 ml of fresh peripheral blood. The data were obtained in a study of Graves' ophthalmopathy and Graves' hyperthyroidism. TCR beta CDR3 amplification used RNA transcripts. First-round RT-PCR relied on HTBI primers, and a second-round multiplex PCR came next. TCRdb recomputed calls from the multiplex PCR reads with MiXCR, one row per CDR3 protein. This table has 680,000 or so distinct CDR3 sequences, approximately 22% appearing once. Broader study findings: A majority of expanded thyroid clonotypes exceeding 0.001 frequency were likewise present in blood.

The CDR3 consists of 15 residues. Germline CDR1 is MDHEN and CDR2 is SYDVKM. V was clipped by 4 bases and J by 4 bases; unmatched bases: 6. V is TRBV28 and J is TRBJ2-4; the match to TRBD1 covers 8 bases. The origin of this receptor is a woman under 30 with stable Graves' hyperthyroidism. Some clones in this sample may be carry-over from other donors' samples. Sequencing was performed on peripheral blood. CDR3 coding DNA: TGTGCCAGCAGTTCCCCCTGGACAGGGAAAAACATTCAGTACTTC. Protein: CASSSPWTGKNIQYF.